This record concerns one T cell receptor beta chain sequence. The data belong to a study of shared clonotypes between healthy human individuals. Cells designated naive CD8 were CD45RO-negative and were positively selected for CCR7, with terminally differentiated effector memory CD45RA+ cells excluded. From germline, CDR1 is MNHEY and CDR2 SVGAGI. The V end was cut by 0 bases, the J end by 3 bases, with 8 bases between. This CDR3 has 14 amino acids. Produced via immunoSEQ multiplex PCR; TCRdb's table is partial and in-frame only. The repertoire holds about 590,000 clones, with about 95% as singletons. The material sequenced was naive CD8+ T cells sorted from blood. The rearrangement links TRBV6-5 to TRBJ1-2; no clear D gene. This TCR was recovered from a woman aged 25-40 years in good health. The CDR3 spells CASSYSQEDYGYTF. CDR3 bases: TGTGCCAGCAGTTACTCCCAGGAAGACTATGGCTACACCTTC.